Following are 32 T cell receptor beta chains from one sample sequenced in a study of blood T cell repertoires in COVID-19. TCRdb keeps only in-frame clones here, not all; method: immunoSEQ multiplex PCR. The table records about 170,000 clones, roughly 80% of them present only once. The specimen sequenced was peripheral blood. The origin of the receptors is a man aged 65 to 85 with active or convalescent COVID-19.

This chain connects TRBV15 to TRBJ1-1; D remains unclear. Trimming removed 0 bases from V and 4 bases from J, with 15 bases in between. The length of the CDR3 is 16 residues. The germline CDR1 and CDR2 sequences are LNHNV and YYDKDF (reference sequence). The CDR3 DNA sequence: TGTGCCACCAGCAGAGATAGGTTTGAGGTATTCACTGAAGCTTTCTTT. This sequence encodes CATSRDRFEVFTEAFF.

The J gene is TRBJ2-1, the V gene TRBV6-5; TRBD2 agrees at 14 bases. Germline trimming cut 3 bases from V and 13 bases from J; bases unmatched to any gene: 8. The CDR3 loop spans 15 amino acids. Germline CDR1 reads MNHEY; CDR2 reads SVGAGI. The CDR3 loop reads CASSYGLAGGLEQFF. CDR3 DNA sequence: TGTGCCAGCAGTTATGGACTAGCGGGGGGTTTAGAACAGTTCTTC.

The gene calls are TRBV5-1 and TRBJ1-1; maybe TRBD1 (5 bases). The germline gives CDR1 SGHRS, CDR2 YFSETQ. V lost 0 bases and J lost 0, with 9 bases in between. This CDR3 region has 15 residues. For the CDR3, the DNA is TGCGCCAGCAGCTTGGAGGGCAGGGTGAACACTGAAGCTTTCTTT. It translates to CASSLEGRVNTEAFF.

V and J are TRBV23-1 and TRBJ1-6, with TRBD1 identical over 8 bases. TRBV23-1 has ORF status, its function being uncertain. This CDR3 region has 14 residues. CDR3 nucleotides: TGCACCGTCACCAGGACAGGGAAGAATTCACCCCTCCACTTT. It is translated as CTVTRTGKNSPLHF.

This clone was seen a handful of times. The chain combines TRBV4-3 with TRBJ2-3; tentative D call: TRBD1 (5 bases). CDR3 length equals 14 residues. Trimming took off 0 bases at V and 8 bases at J, with 12 bases between the two ends. In germline, CDR1 is LGHNA, CDR2 YSLEER. This CDR3 reads CASSQERGTGTQYF. In nucleotides, the CDR3 is TGCGCCAGCAGCCAAGAAAGGGGAACTGGTACGCAGTATTTT.

This clone was recorded only once. The rearrangement uses TRBV20-1 and TRBJ1-3; D ambiguous. Per the germline V gene, CDR1 is DFQATT and CDR2 is SNEGSKA (reference sequence). CDR3 length: 15 residues. Trimming stripped 3 bases from V and 0 bases from J, with 12 bases between. The CDR3 DNA reads TGCAGTGCTAGTATTAGGTGGAGCTCTGGAAACACCATATATTTT. It is translated as CSASIRWSSGNTIYF.

This clone was seen a single time. The chain recombines TRBV5-4 with TRBJ2-1; TRBD2 aligns across 8 bases. The germline V gene encodes CDR1 SGHNT and CDR2 YYREEE (reference sequence). The J segment lost 2 bases and the V segment lost 0 bases, leaving 1 base of the junction unmatched. The CDR3 consists of 15 residues. CDR3 sequence reads: CASSLDGGAYNEQFF. CDR3 in DNA: TGTGCCAGCAGCTTGGACGGGGGGGCCTACAATGAGCAGTTCTTC.

The rearrangement joins TRBV4-3 to TRBJ2-7, with D possibly TRBD1 on 6 matching bases. Germline V gives CDR1 LGHNA, CDR2 YSLEER. V was cut by 2 bases and J by 3 bases, with 8 bases left in between. The CDR3 runs 13 residues. The CDR3 sequence is CASSQQQGYEQYF. As DNA, the CDR3 is TGCGCCAGCAGCCAACAACAGGGCTACGAGCAGTACTTC.

The chain combines TRBV5-4 with TRBJ1-1, with TRBD1 matching 9 bases. After removal of 2 bases from V and 5 bases from J, the junction contained 10 bases not matched to a gene. Germline lookup yields CDR1 SGHNT and CDR2 YYREEE (reference sequence). This CDR3 region has 16 residues. In DNA, the CDR3 is TGTGCCAGCAGCTTTGGCCTAGACAGGGGGGGAACTGAAGCTTTCTTT. Translated, it gives CASSFGLDRGGTEAFF.

The chain uses TRBV6-4 and TRBJ2-1; D perhaps matches TRBD1 (6 bases). V was clipped by 3 bases and J by 7 bases, with 13 bases between them. The CDR3 is made up of 14 amino acids. Germline V gene sequence: CDR1 MRHNA, CDR2 SNTAGT. The CDR3 region is CASSEGAGANEQFF. Here the CDR3 DNA reads TGTGCCAGCAGTGAGGGGGCAGGGGCAAATGAGCAGTTCTTC.

This rearrangement joins TRBV5-8 to TRBJ2-1; 11 bases are shared with TRBD1. This CDR3 has 15 residues. The J segment lost 7 bases and the V segment lost 3 bases, leaving 6 bases of the junction unmatched. Germline CDR1 SGHTS, CDR2 YDEGEE. This chain's CDR3 is CASSSDRGRGNEQFF. CDR3 sequence (DNA): TGTGCCAGCAGCTCGGACAGGGGGCGCGGAAATGAGCAGTTCTTC.

V is TRBV11-2 and J is TRBJ2-3, with 14 bases identical to TRBD2. The CDR3 covers 16 residues. Germline loops: CDR1 SGHAT, CDR2 FQNNGV. V was clipped by 4 bases and J by 4 bases; unmatched bases: 4. This chain's CDR3 is CASSSGLAGAADTQYF. The CDR3 DNA reads TGTGCCAGCAGCTCGGGACTAGCGGGAGCGGCAGATACGCAGTATTTT.

The chain couples TRBV7-2 to TRBJ1-2, with D maybe TRBD1 (5 bases). Looked up from germline, CDR1 is SGHTA and CDR2 is FQGNSA. The CDR3 is made up of 14 amino acids. Trimming took off 6 bases at V and 0 bases at J, with 11 bases between the two ends. The DNA of the CDR3 is TGTGCCAGCAGACCAGGGCGGACTAACTATGGCTACACCTTC. This codes for CASRPGRTNYGYTF.

This clone was picked up a small number of times. The V gene is TRBV10-3, the J gene TRBJ2-3; D gene uncertain. CDR1 ENHRY and CDR2 SYGVKD come from the germline V gene. CDR3 length: 14 residues. V gave up 0 bases and J gave up 3 bases, with 7 bases separating them. In nucleotides, the CDR3 is TGTGCCATCAGTGAGTCGCTGGAGACAGATACGCAGTATTTT. It specifies CAISESLETDTQYF.

For this clone: In the same sample, other DNA sequences code for this CDR3. The CDR3 region is CASSLRGNTEAFF. The CDR3 DNA reads TGTGCCAGCAGCTTAAGGGGGAACACTGAAGCTTTCTTT. The rearrangement links TRBV7-2 to TRBJ1-1; a possible D gene is TRBD1 (5 bases). The V end was cut by 2 bases, the J end by 1 base, with 5 bases between. The CDR3 is 13 amino acids. Per the germline V gene, CDR1 is SGHTA and CDR2 is FQGNSA.

A single count supports this clone. The rearrangement joins TRBV5-4 to TRBJ1-2; D might be TRBD1 (6 bases). With 6 bases removed from V and 8 bases from J, the gap between germline ends came to 20 bases. The germline gives CDR1 SGHNT, CDR2 YYREEE (reference sequence). The CDR3 totals 14 residues. For the CDR3, the DNA is TGTGCCAGCACCCCCCAGACAGGTCTGGTCGGCTACACCTTC. It translates to CASTPQTGLVGYTF.

This rearrangement joins TRBV3-1 (or the pseudogene TRBV3-2) to TRBJ2-3, with 7 bases matching TRBD1. J was trimmed by 6 bases and V by 1 base; bases with no gene match: 7. From germline, CDR1 is LGHDT and CDR2 YNNKEL (reference sequence). This CDR3 spans 15 amino acids. For the CDR3, the DNA is TGTGCCAGCAGCCAAGGGAGACAGGGAACGGATACGCAGTATTTT. Its protein product is CASSQGRQGTDTQYF.

This clone was seen just once. The CDR3: CASSPPRYEQYF. The CDR3 nucleotides are TGTGCCAGCAGCCCCCCCCGGTACGAGCAGTACTTC. The J gene is TRBJ2-7, the V gene TRBV7-2; D remains ambiguous. This CDR3 spans 12 amino acids. Per the germline V gene, CDR1 is SGHTA and CDR2 is FQGNSA. Trimming left V 5 bases short and J 4 bases short, with 9 bases between.

The chain uses TRBV6-5 and TRBJ2-3; D not resolved. Germline V CDR1 and CDR2: MNHEY, SVGAGI. V was trimmed by 10 bases and J by 0 bases, leaving 17 bases between them. The CDR3 totals 15 residues. CDR3 in amino acids: CATRRSYTSTDTQYF. The CDR3 DNA sequence: TGTGCCACTCGTCGTAGCTACACTAGCACAGATACGCAGTATTTT.

J is TRBJ1-3 and V is TRBV18, with a weak D call TRBD1 (5 bases). This CDR3 comprises 17 residues. Germline V CDR1 and CDR2: KGHSH, LQKENI. Trimming pared 3 bases from V and 3 bases from J, leaving 18 bases between. CDR3 coding DNA: TGTGCCAGCTCACCCCCCGGGACCGGGGGTTTTGGAAACACCATATATTTT. As protein: CASSPPGTGGFGNTIYF.

The V and J genes are TRBV28 and TRBJ2-1, with D hard to call. Trimming stripped 3 bases from V and 2 bases from J, with 2 bases between. Germline lookup yields CDR1 MDHEN and CDR2 SYDVKM. The CDR3 is 12 amino acids. The CDR3 is CASSFAYNEQFF. In DNA form, the CDR3 reads TGTGCCAGCAGTTTCGCCTACAATGAGCAGTTCTTC.

The DNA for the CDR3 is TGTGCCAGCAGTTTCCAGGGGGCCTATGAGCAGTTCTTC. Encoded protein: CASSFQGAYEQFF. The chain is built from TRBV12-3 or TRBV12-4 and TRBJ2-1; TRBD1 aligns across 8 bases. The CDR3 sequence is 13 residues long. V lost 3 bases, J lost 8 bases, and 3 bases stayed unmatched.

The genes are TRBV6-2 or TRBV6-3 and TRBJ1-4, with D possibly matching TRBD1 (6 bases). Germline V lookup: CDR1 MNHEY, CDR2 SVGEGT. The CDR3 loop spans 13 amino acids. V dropped 5 bases and J dropped 5 bases, with 9 bases sitting between them. The CDR3 nucleotides are TGTGCCAGCAGTCCACAGGGAAATGAAAAACTGTTTTTT. It specifies CASSPQGNEKLFF.

The chain couples TRBV11-2 to TRBJ1-1; the D is unclear. Germline V gives CDR1 SGHAT, CDR2 FQNNGV. The CDR3 length is 15 residues. V was pared by 5 bases and J by 0 bases, with 13 bases between. As DNA, the CDR3 is TGTGCCAGCAGCACTACTGGCAGCCTGAACACTGAAGCTTTCTTT. Protein: CASSTTGSLNTEAFF. Variable domain in full (rest from reference TRBV11-2 and TRBJ1-1): EAGVAQSPRYKIIEKRQSVAFWCNPISGHATLYWYQQILGQGPKLLIQFQNNGVVDDSQLPKDRFSAERLKGVDSTLKIQPAKLEDSAVYLCASSTTGSLNTEAFFGQGTRLTVV.

The chain carries TRBV28 and TRBJ2-7; no firm D call. This CDR3 spans 14 amino acids. Germline CDR1 and CDR2: MDHEN and SYDVKM. Deletions cut 6 bases from V and 4 bases from J, with 16 bases between. The DNA for the CDR3 is TGTGCCAGCAGAAGCCCAAACCCCCTTTACGAGCAGTACTTC. Protein product: CASRSPNPLYEQYF.

The chain recombines TRBV6-6 with TRBJ2-1; 7 bases agree with TRBD1. The CDR3 is made up of 14 amino acids. Looked up from germline, CDR1 is MNHNY and CDR2 is SVGAGI (reference sequence). Trimming at V came to 2 bases and at J to 2 bases, leaving 0 bases not matched to a gene. CDR3 in amino acids: CASSYGTAYNEQFF. For the CDR3, the DNA is TGTGCCAGCAGTTACGGGACAGCCTACAATGAGCAGTTCTTC.

This clone has just one count. The rearrangement uses TRBV6-5 and TRBJ1-1, with 7 bases lining up with TRBD1. The CDR3 extends over 14 amino acids. CDR1 and CDR2 (germline): MNHEY, SVGAGI. V lost 4 bases to trimming and J lost 1 base; unmatched junction nucleotides: 3. CDR3 loop: CASSSDRTNTEAFF. The CDR3 DNA is TGTGCCAGCAGTTCGGACAGGACGAACACTGAAGCTTTCTTT.

The chain combines TRBV7-2 with TRBJ2-2; 8 nucleotides align to TRBD1. Per the germline V gene, CDR1 is SGHTA and CDR2 is FQGNSA. The length of the CDR3 is 15 residues. With V trimmed by 3 bases and J by 7 bases, 7 bases remained unmatched. This CDR3 reads CASSFVRGRLGELFF. The CDR3 nucleotides read TGTGCCAGCAGCTTCGTCAGGGGGCGCCTCGGGGAGCTGTTTTTT.

This clone was seen more than once but under ten times. This rearrangement joins TRBV3-1 (or the pseudogene TRBV3-2) to TRBJ2-2, with D tentatively TRBD1 (6 bases). The V gene lost 2 bases and the J gene lost 5 bases, with 6 bases spanning the gap. Germline values: CDR1 LGHDT, CDR2 YNNKEL (reference sequence). The CDR3 covers 13 residues. Written as DNA, the CDR3 is TGTGCCAGCAGCCAAACAGGGACCGGGGAGCTGTTTTTT. This encodes CASSQTGTGELFF.

J is TRBJ1-4 and V is TRBV7-7, with D hard to call. V lost 5 bases and J 8 bases, leaving 12 bases between the germline ends. This CDR3 is built from 13 residues. Per germline, CDR1 SSHAT and CDR2 FNYEAQ (reference sequence). The CDR3 loop is CASSVNVVEKLFF. CDR3 in DNA: TGTGCCAGCAGCGTCAATGTTGTGGAAAAACTGTTTTTT.

This chain links TRBV9 with TRBJ2-1; 9 nucleotides align to TRBD2. The CDR3 runs to 18 residues. CDR1 is SGDLS, CDR2 YYNGEE, per germline. Trimming removed 4 bases from V and 0 bases from J; junction bases left unmatched: 11. The CDR3 loop is CASSPRRVSGSSYNEQFF. As DNA, the CDR3 is TGTGCCAGCAGCCCTCGAAGAGTTAGCGGGAGCTCCTACAATGAGCAGTTCTTC.

The chain has TRBV6-5 and TRBJ2-7, with TRBD2 identical over 9 bases. This CDR3 spans 15 amino acids. In germline, CDR1 is MNHEY, CDR2 SVGAGI. Unmatched junction bases numbered 11, after V lost 6 bases and J lost 5 bases. The CDR3 reads CASRGFSGSPHEQYF. The DNA of the CDR3 is TGTGCCAGCAGGGGCTTTAGCGGGAGCCCCCACGAGCAGTACTTC.